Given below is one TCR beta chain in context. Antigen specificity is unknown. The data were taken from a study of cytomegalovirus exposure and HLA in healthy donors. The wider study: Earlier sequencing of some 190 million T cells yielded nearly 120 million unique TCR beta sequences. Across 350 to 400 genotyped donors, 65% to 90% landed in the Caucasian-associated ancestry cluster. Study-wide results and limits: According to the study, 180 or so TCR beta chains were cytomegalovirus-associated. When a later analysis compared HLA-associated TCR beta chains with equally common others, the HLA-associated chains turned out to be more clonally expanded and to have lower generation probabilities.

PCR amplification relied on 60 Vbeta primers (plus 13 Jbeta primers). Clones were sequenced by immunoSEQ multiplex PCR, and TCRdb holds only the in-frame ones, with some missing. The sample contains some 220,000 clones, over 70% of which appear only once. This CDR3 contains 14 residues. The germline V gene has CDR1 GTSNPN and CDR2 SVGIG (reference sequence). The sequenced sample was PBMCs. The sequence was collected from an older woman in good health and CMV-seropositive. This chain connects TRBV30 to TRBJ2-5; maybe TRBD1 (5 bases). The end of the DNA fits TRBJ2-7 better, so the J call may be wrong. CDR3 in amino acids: CAWSGRQGSYEQYF. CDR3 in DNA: TGTGCCTGGAGTGGTCGCCAGGGTTCGTACGAGCAGTACTTC.